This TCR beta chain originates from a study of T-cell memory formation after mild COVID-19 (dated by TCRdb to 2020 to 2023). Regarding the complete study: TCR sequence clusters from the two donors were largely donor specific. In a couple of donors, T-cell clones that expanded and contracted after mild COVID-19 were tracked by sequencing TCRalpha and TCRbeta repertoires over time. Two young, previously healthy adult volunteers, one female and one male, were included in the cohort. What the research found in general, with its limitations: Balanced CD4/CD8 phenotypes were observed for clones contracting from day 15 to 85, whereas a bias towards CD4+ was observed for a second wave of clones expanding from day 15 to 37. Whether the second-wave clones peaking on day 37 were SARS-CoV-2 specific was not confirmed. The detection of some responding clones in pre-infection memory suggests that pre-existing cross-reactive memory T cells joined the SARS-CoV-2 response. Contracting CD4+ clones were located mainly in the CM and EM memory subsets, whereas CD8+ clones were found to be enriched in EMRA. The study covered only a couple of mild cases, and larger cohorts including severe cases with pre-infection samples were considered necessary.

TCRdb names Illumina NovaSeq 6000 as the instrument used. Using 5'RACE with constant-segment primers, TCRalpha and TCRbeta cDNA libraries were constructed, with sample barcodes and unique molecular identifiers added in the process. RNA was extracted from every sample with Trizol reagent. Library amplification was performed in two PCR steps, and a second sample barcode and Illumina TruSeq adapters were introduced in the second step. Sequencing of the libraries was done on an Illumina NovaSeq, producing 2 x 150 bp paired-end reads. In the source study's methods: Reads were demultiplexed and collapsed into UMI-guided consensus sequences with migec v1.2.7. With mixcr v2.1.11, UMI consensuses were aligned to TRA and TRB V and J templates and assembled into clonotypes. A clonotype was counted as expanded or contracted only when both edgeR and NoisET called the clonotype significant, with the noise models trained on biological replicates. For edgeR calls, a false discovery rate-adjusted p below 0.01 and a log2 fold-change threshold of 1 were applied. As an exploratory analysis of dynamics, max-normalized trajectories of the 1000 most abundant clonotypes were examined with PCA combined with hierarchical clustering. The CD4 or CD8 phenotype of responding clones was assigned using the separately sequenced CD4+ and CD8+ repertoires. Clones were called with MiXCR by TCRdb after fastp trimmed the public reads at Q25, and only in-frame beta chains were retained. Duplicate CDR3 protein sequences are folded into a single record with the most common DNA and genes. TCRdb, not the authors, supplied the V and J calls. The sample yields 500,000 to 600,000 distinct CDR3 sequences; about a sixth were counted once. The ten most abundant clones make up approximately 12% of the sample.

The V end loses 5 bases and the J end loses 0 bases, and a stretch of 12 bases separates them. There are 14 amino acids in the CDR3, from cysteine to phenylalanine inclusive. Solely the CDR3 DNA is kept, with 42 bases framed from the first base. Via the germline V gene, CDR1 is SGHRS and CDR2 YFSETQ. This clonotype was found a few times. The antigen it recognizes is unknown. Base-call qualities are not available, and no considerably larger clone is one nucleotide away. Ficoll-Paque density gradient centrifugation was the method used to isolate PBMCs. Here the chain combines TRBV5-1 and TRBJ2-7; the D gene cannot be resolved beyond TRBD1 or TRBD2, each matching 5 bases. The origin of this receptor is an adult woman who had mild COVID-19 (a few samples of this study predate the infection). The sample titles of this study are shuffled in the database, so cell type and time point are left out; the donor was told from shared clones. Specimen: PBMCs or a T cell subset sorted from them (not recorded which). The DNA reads TGCGCCAGCAGGGGGGTTAGGTACTCCTACGAGCAGTACTTC. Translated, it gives CASRGVRYSYEQYF.